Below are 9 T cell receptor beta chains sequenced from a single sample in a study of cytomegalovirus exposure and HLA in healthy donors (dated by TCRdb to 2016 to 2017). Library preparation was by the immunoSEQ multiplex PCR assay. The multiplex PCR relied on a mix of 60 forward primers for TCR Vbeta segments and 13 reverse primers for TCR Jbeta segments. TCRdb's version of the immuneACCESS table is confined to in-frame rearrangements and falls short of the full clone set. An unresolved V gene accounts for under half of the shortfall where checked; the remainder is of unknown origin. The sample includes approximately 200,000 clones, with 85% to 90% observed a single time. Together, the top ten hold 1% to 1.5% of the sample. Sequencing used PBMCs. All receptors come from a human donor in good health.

The CDR3 region has the DNA TGTGCCAGTGCCACAAGTAGGACAGGGACCTACGAGCAGTACTTC. Translation gives CASATSRTGTYEQYF. The chain combines TRBV19 with TRBJ2-7, with TRBD1 matching 8 bases. Trimming cost V 8 bases and J 2 bases; bases outside gene matches: 11. This CDR3 contains 15 residues. Germline V gene lookup returns CDR1 LNHDA and CDR2 SQIVND (reference sequence).

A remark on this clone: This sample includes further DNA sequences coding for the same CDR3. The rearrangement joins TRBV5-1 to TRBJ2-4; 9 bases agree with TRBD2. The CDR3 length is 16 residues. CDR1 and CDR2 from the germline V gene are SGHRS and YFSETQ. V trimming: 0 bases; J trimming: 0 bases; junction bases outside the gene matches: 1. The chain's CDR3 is CASSLGLAVAKNIQYF. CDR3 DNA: TGCGCCAGCAGCTTGGGACTAGCGGTAGCCAAAAACATTCAGTACTTC.

CDR3 in DNA: TGCGCCAGCAGCCCCGGACTAGCGGGAGGTGGTTCCACAGATACGCAGTATTTT. This codes for CASSPGLAGGGSTDTQYF. The rearrangement uses TRBV4-3 and TRBJ2-3, with 14 nucleotides matching TRBD2. The CDR3 runs 18 residues. Germline CDR1 reads LGHNA; CDR2 reads YSLEER. With 4 bases clipped from V and 2 bases from J, the junction kept 8 bases outside the gene matches.

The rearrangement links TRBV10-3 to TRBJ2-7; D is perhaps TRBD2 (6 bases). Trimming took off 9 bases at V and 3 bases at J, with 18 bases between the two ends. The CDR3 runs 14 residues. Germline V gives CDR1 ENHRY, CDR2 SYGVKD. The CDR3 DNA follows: TGTGCCATAGAACGCGGGACTGGGGACTACGAGCAGTACTTC. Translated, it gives CAIERGTGDYEQYF.

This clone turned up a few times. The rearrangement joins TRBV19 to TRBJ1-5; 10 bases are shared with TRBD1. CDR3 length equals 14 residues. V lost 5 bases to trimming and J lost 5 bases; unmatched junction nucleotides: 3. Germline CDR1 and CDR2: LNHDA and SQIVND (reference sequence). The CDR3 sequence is CASSFDRGHQPQHF. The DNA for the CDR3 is TGTGCCAGTAGTTTCGACAGGGGGCATCAGCCCCAGCATTTT.

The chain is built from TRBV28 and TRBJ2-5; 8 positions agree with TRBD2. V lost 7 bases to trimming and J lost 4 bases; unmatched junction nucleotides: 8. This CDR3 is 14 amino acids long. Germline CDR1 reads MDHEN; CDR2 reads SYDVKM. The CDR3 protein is CASNSGGPGETQYF. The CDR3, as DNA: TGTGCCAGCAACTCGGGAGGGCCGGGAGAGACCCAGTACTTC.

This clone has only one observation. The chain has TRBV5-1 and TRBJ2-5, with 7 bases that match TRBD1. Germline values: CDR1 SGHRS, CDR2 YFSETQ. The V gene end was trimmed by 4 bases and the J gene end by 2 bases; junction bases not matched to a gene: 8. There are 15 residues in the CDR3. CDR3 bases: TGCGCCAGCAGCCTCCGTGACAGGGAGCAAGAGACCCAGTACTTC. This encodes CASSLRDREQETQYF.

Here the CDR3 reads CASSQMEGPRGYTF. The CDR3 DNA reads as TGTGCCAGCAGCCAAATGGAGGGACCTCGGGGCTACACCTTC. The chain employs TRBV16 and TRBJ1-2, with D possibly being TRBD1 (5 bases). The germline V gene encodes CDR1 KGHSY and CDR2 FQNENV. This CDR3 comprises 14 residues. V was pared by 2 bases and J by 8 bases, with 15 bases between.

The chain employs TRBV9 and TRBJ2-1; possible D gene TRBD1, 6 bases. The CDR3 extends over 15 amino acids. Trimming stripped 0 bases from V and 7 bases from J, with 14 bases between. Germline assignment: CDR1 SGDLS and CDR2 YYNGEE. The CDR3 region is CASSVGSGDGNEQFF. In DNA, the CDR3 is TGTGCCAGCAGCGTAGGTTCAGGGGACGGAAATGAGCAGTTCTTC. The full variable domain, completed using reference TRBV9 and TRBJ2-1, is DSGVTQTPKHLITATGQRVTLRCSPRSGDLSVYWYQQSLDQGLQFLIQYYNGEERAKGNILERFSAQQFPDLHSELNLSSLELGDSALYFCASSVGSGDGNEQFFGPGTRLTVL.